The clone carrying this T cell receptor beta chain was observed a single time. This record belongs to a study of blood T cell repertoires in COVID-19. Study overall: Sites across the United States, Italy and Spain contributed samples from acute and convalescent COVID-19. In each case, the material was cDNA or gDNA derived from T cells, B-cell-depleted T cells, or PBMCs.

In the original processing: Reference gene primer amplification in the assay estimated nucleated cell counts. The protocol was immunoSEQ multiplex PCR, while the TCRdb copy is restricted to in-frame clones and leaves out a portion. The V and J calls and the clone size are those of that table, but D and trimming were determined from the DNA. Counted here are about 190,000 clones, about four fifths occurring once; the ten biggest clones make up approximately 6.5%. The CDR3 loop spans 13 amino acids. CDR1 LNHDA and CDR2 SQIVND come from the germline V gene (reference sequence). V was pared by 4 bases and J by 7 bases, with 10 bases between.

The V gene is TRBV19, the J gene TRBJ1-4; D possibly corresponds to TRBD1 (6 bases). The receptor was derived from a woman between 40 and 50 years old with acute or convalescent COVID-19. The specimen sequenced was peripheral blood. This CDR3 is CASSTIRGEKLFF. The CDR3 nucleotides are TGTGCCAGTAGTACTATCAGGGGTGAAAAACTGTTTTTT. The full variable domain, with the rest looked up from reference TRBV19 and TRBJ1-4, is DGGITQSPKYLFRKEGQNVTLSCEQNLNHDAMYWYRQDPGQGLRLIYYSQIVNDFQKGDIAEGYSVSREKKESFPLTVTSAQKNPTAFYLCASSTIRGEKLFFGSGTQLSVL.